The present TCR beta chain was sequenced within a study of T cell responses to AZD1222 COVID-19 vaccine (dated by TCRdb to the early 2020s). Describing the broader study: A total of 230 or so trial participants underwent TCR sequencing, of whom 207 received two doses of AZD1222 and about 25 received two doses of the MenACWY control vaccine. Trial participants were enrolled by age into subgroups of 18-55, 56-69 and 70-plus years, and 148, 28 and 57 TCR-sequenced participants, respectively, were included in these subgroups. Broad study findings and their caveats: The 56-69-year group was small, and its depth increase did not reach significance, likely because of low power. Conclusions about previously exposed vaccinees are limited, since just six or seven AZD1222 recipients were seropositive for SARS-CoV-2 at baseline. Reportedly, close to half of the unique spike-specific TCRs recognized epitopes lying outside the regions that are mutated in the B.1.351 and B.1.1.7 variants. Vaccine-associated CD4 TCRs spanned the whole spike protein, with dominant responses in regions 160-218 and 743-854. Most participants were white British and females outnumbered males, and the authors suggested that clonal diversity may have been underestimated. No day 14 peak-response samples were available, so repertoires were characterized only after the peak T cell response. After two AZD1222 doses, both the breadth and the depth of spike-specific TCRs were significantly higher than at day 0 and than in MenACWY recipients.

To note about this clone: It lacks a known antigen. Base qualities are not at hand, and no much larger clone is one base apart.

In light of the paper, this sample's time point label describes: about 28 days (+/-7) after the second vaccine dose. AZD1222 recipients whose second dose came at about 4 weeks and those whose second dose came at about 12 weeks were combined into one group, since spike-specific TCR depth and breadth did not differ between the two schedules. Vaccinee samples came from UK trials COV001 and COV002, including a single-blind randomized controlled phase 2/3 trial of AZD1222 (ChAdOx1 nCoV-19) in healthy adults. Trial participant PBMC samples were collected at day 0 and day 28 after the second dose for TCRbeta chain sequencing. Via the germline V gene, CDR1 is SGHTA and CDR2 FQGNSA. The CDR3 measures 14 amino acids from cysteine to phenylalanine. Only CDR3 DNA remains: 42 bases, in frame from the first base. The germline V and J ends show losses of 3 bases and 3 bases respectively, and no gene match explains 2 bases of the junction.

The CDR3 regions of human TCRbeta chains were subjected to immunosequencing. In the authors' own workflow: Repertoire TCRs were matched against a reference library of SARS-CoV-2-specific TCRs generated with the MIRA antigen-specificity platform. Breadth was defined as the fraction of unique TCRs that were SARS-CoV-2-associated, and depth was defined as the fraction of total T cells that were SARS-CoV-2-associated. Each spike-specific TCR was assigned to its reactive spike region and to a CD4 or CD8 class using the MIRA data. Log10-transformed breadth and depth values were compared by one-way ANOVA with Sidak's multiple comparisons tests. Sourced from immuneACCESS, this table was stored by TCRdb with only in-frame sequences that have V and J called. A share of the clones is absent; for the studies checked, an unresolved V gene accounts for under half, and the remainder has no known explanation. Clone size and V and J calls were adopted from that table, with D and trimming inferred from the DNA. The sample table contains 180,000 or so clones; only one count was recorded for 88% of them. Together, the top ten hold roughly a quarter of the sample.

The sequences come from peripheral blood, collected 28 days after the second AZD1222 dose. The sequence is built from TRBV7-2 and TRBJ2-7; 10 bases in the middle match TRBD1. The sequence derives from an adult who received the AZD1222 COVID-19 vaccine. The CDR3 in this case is CASSLRTGGYEQYF. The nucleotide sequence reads TGTGCCAGCAGCTTGCGGACAGGGGGCTACGAGCAGTACTTC.